This TCR beta chain was sequenced for a study of identical twins (dated by TCRdb to about 2016). Concerning the study at large: To test whether fetal clonotypes persist, this study deep-sequenced TCR alpha and beta repertoires from monozygotic twins, from unrelated adults of various ages, and from cord blood. To rule out contamination, the twin experiments were replicated at different times with different library preparation protocols. Paper-wide results and their limitations: Invariant T cells such as MAIT and iNKT could partly confound zero-insertion analyses, though diverse VJ usage argued against this for most clonotypes. Recombination models systematically underestimated out-of-frame TCR alpha sharing in monozygotic twins but agreed with sharing between unrelated individuals. A weaker excess of twin sharing was found in beta out-of-frame sequences because the signal-to-noise ratio was lowered by fewer shared sequences. Out-of-frame TCR alpha sequences shared between twins showed an excess of low generation-probability sequences compared with coincidental sharing between unrelated individuals. Fewer insertions were carried by abundant cord blood beta clonotypes; a weaker similar trend was observed in young adult naive repertoires, while no such trend was observed in memory repertoires. Conclusions relied on cross-sectional statistical analysis, since the same donors could not be followed over many years.

All donors were healthy Caucasians. Three pairs of female monozygotic twins, all aged 18 to 29 years, were included in the twin cohort. Peripheral blood mononuclear cells were used as the source from which RNA for TCR libraries was isolated. Counted from cysteine to phenylalanine, this CDR3 has 13 amino acids. Only the CDR3 portion is preserved as DNA: 39 bases, with reading frame beginning at the first base. V loses 2 bases at its end and J loses 7 bases; junction bases beyond the gene matches: 4. The germline V gene encodes CDR1 SGHRS and CDR2 YFSETQ. Library preparation used 5' RACE. These reads were obtained on an Illumina HiSeq 2000. A universal primer binding site was introduced by template switching, and a unique molecular identifier was present in the final cDNA, enabling accurate counting of TCR cDNA molecules. Specific primers in the conserved constant-segment region were used to synthesize first-strand cDNA for the TCR alpha and beta chains. To control for contamination, every cDNA library carried two barcodes: a SMART-Mk sample barcode plus Illumina barcodes. TruSeq adapter sequences and Illumina sample barcodes were added in two successive PCR steps. The Illumina HiSeq platform was used with custom primers to sequence TCR alpha and beta cDNA libraries. Per the source publication's procedure: Raw reads were processed with MiGEC to extract unique molecular identifiers, and MiXCR was used to determine CDR3 positions. For each individual, recombination models were inferred using an EM algorithm with the repgenHMM and IGoR tools. The analysis of shared clonotypes was done with the tcR package in R, with sharing normalized by the product of cloneset sizes. To study raw recombination free of thymic and clonal selection effects, out-of-frame nonproductive sequences were analyzed. The public reads were reprocessed in TCRdb via fastp at Q25 and MiXCR, keeping in-frame beta chains. Rows with one shared CDR3 protein collapse into an entry with the most common genes and DNA. Clone size and V and J calls follow TCRdb, not the original study. For this sample there are 700,000 or so distinct CDR3 sequences; around 20% appear just once. The top ten hold roughly 4% of the sample.

Details on this clonotype: Its antigen remains undetermined. The record has no base qualities; no much larger clone is one base away.

In addition, the sample was reused for a study of T cells expressing NK-cell markers. According to the second study: Under 10 donors provided sorted CD3+CD56+NKG2C+, CD3+CD56+NKG2C- and CD3+CD56-NKG2C+ T-cell subsets, whose TCR beta-chain repertoires were profiled. Of the eight sequenced donors, seven were found to be HCMV-seropositive and one was found to be HCMV-seronegative. In several experiments an anti-gammadeltaTCR antibody was added to restrict sorting to alphabetaTCR-expressing T cells. In more than five donors, the dominant CD3+CD56+NKG2C+ clonotypes ranked among the top 10 CD8+ clonotypes, making up about 1.0-8% of CD8+ T cells. Those dominant clonotypes were again the most abundant among CD3+CD56-NKG2C+ cells in several donors, at roughly 28.3-60.1%. Whether the expanded NKG2C-expressing T cell clones were specific for HCMV antigens remained unclear. The study sequenced eight donors, all healthy volunteers chosen at random: three men and five women. HCMV-specific IgG was detected in serum with a commercial ELISA kit to determine HCMV serostatus. For about six donors, bulk peripheral blood T-cell repertoires were additionally sequenced from unsorted PBMC. MIGEC handled demultiplexing of the reads and grouping by UMI, while MiTCR was used to assemble and quantify clonotypes. Only TCR cDNA sequences supported by at least two reads were kept to exclude erroneous sequences. The tcR package was used for downstream repertoire analysis, and clonotypes were matched across fractions by CDR3 nucleotide sequence plus V segment. VDJmatch was used to annotate antigen specificity against VDJdb, with one amino acid substitution allowed in CDR3.

The V gene is TRBV5-1 and the J gene is TRBJ1-2, and 8 bases in between align with TRBD1. This sequence was found in a woman between 18 and 29 years old in good health. The sample was PBMCs. The DNA sequence reads TGCGCCAGCAGCTTTTCTACAGGGGGTGGCTACACCTTC. Its product reads: CASSFSTGGGYTF.